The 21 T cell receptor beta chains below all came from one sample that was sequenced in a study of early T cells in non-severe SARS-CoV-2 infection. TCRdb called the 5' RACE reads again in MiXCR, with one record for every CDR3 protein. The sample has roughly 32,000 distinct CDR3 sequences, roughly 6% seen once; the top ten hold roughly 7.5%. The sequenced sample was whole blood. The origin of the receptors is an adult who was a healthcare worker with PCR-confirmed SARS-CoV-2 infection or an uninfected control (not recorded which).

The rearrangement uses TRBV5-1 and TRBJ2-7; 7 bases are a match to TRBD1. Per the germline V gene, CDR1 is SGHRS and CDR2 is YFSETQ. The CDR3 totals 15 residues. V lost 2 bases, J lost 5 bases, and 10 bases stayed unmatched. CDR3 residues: CASSFLLPGQDEQYF. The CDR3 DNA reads TGCGCCAGCAGCTTTCTTCTTCCTGGACAGGACGAGCAGTACTTC.

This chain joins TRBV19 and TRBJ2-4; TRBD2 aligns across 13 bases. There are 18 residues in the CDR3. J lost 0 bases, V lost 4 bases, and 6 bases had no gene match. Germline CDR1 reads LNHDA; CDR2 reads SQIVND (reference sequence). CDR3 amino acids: CASSTRTSGGLAKNIQYF. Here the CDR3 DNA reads TGTGCCAGTAGTACTCGGACTAGCGGGGGCCTAGCCAAAAACATTCAGTACTTC.

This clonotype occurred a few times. For the CDR3, the DNA is TGTGCCAGCAGTGATGGGCCGATTAGCACAGATACGCAGTATTTT. Residues: CASSDGPISTDTQYF. V usage is TRBV2 and J usage is TRBJ2-3; no firm D call. Trimming left V 3 bases short and J 0 bases short, with 10 bases between. Germline values: CDR1 SNHLY, CDR2 FYNNEI. The CDR3 is 15 amino acids.

The DNA for the CDR3 is TGCAGCGTTGATGTAACAGGGGGAAGGACTGAAGCTTTCTTT. This encodes CSVDVTGGRTEAFF. This chain joins TRBV29-1 and TRBJ1-1, with 8 bases identical to TRBD1. Germline CDR1 SQVTM, CDR2 ANQGSEA. The CDR3 length is 14 residues. J lost 5 bases, V lost 3 bases, and 8 bases had no gene match.

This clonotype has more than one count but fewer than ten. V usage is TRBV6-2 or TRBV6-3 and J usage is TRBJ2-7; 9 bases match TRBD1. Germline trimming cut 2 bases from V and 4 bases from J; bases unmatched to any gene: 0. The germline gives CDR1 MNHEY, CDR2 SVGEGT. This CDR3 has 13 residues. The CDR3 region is CASSYGTGYEQYF. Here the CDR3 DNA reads TGTGCCAGCAGTTACGGGACAGGGTACGAGCAGTACTTC.

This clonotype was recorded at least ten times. Written as DNA, the CDR3 is TGTGCCAGCAGCTTAAGGACTAGCGGAACCACAGATACGCAGTATTTT. It specifies CASSLRTSGTTDTQYF. The gene calls are TRBV7-2 and TRBJ2-3; 10 bases agree with TRBD2. The CDR3 contains 16 residues. The V segment lost 2 bases and the J segment 2 bases; nucleotides outside the gene matches: 4. Germline CDR1 reads SGHTA; CDR2 reads FQGNSA.

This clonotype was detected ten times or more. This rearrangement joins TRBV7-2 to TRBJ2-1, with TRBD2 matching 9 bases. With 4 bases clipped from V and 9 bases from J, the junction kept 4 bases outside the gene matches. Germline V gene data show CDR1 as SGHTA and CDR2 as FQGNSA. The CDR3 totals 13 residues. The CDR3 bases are TGTGCCAGCAGCTCCCAGCGGGGGGTTGAGCAGTTCTTC. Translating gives CASSSQRGVEQFF.

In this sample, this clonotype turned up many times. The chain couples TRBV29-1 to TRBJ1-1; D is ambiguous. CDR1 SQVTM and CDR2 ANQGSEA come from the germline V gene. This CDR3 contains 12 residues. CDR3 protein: CAAYQLNTEAFF. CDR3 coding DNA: TGCGCAGCGTATCAGTTGAACACTGAAGCTTTCTTT.

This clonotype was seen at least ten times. The CDR3 loop is CAWSQRVEAEAFF. The CDR3 DNA sequence: TGTGCCTGGAGCCAGAGGGTGGAGGCTGAAGCTTTCTTT. This rearrangement joins TRBV30 to TRBJ1-1; D is unclear. This CDR3 spans 13 amino acids. In germline, CDR1 is GTSNPN, CDR2 SVGIG (reference sequence). V dropped 3 bases and J dropped 6 bases, with 14 bases sitting between them.

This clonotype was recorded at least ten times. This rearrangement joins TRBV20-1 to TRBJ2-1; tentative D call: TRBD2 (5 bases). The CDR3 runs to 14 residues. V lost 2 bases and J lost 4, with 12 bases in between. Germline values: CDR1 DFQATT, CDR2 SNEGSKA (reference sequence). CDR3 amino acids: CSARIARKYNEQFF. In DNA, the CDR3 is TGCAGTGCTAGAATAGCGAGGAAGTACAATGAGCAGTTCTTC.

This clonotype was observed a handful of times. The CDR3, as DNA: TGCAGCGTGGCCGGGACAAGCTTTGGTGGCTACACCTTC. Protein: CSVAGTSFGGYTF. The chain has TRBV29-1 and TRBJ1-2; TRBD1 is a possible D gene (6 bases). This CDR3 is 13 amino acids long. The ends were cut back, 6 bases at V and 7 bases at J, with 18 bases in the middle. The V gene's germline CDR1 is SQVTM and CDR2 ANQGSEA.

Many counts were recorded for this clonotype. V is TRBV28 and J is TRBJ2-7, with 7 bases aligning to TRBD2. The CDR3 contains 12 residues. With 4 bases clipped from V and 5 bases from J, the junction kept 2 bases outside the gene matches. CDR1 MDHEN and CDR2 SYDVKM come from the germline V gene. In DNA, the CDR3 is TGTGCCAGCAGTTGGGGGGGGGACGAGCAGTACTTC. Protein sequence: CASSWGGDEQYF.

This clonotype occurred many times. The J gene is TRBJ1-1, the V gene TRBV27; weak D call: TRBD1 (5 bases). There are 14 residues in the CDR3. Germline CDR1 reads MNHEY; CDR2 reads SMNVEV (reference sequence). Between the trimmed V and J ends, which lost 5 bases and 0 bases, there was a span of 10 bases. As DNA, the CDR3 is TGTGCCAGCAGTCTGGGCAGGGTGAACACTGAAGCTTTCTTT. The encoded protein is CASSLGRVNTEAFF.

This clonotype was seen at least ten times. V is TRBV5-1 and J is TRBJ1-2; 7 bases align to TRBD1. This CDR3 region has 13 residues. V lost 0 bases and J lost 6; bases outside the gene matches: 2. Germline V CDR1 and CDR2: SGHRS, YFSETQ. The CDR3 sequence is CASSLVQGNGYTF. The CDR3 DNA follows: TGCGCCAGCAGCTTGGTACAGGGGAATGGCTACACCTTC.

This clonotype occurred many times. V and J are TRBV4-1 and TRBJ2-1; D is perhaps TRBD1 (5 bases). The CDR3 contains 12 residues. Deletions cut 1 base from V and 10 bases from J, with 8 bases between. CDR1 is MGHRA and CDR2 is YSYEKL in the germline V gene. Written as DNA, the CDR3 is TGCGCCAGCAGCCAAGGGACATACGAGCAGTTCTTC. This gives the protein CASSQGTYEQFF.

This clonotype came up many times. The DNA of the CDR3 is TGCGCCAGCACCGAGCAGGGGGCATTCACCGGGGAGCTGTTTTTT. Amino acids: CASTEQGAFTGELFF. The chain recombines TRBV5-1 with TRBJ2-2; 8 bases agree with TRBD1. This CDR3 spans 15 amino acids. V shed 6 bases and J 4 bases; nucleotides not matched to a gene: 8. The germline CDR1 and CDR2 sequences are SGHRS and YFSETQ.

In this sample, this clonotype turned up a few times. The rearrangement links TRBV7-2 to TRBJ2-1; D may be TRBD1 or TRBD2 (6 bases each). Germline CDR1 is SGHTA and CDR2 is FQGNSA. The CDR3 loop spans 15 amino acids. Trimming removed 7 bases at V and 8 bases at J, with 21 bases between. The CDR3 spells CASTSERTGRHEQFF. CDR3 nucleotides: TGTGCCAGCACCTCCGAGCGTACAGGGAGGCATGAGCAGTTCTTC.

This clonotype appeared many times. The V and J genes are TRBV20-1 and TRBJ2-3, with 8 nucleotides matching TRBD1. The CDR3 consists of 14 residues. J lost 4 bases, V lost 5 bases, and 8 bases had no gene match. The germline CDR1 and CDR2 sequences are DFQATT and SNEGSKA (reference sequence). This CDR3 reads CSALRGRLSDTQYF. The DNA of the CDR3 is TGCAGTGCTCTCAGGGGGCGTTTATCAGATACGCAGTATTTT.

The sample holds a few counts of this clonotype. The CDR3 nucleotides read TGTGCCTGGAGTGCCCCAGGAGTTGTTGGTACCGGGGAGCTGTTTTTT. The encoded protein is CAWSAPGVVGTGELFF. The chain couples TRBV30 to TRBJ2-2, with D uncertain. Deletions cut 1 base from V and 5 bases from J, with 17 bases between. The CDR3 totals 16 residues. Germline V gene lookup returns CDR1 GTSNPN and CDR2 SVGIG (reference sequence).

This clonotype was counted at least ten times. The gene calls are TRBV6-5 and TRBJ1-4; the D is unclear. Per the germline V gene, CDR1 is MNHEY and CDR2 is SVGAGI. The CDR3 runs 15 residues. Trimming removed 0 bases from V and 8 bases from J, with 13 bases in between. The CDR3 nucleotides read TGTGCCAGCAGTTACTCTACCGGGATGGGGGAAAAACTGTTTTTT. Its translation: CASSYSTGMGEKLFF.

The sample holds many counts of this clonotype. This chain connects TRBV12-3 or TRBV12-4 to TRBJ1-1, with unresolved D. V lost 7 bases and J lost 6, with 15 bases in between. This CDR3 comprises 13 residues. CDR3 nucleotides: TGTGCCAGCAAGGACCTGGTGGGCCCTGAAGCTTTCTTT. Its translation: CASKDLVGPEAFF.